This TCR beta chain came from a study of beta chain features in type 1 diabetes (dated by TCRdb to 2017 to 2018). With regard to the full study: Mean age, gender distribution, total cell number and subset yield were not different between patients and healthy donors. A total of roughly 110 million sorted cells were examined across all samples, and the number of cells per subset was strongly correlated with RNA yield. The study compared the TCRB repertoires of sorted circulating CD4+ T cell subsets in recently diagnosed type 1 diabetes patients with those in matched healthy donors. Whereas all 30 or so donors provided naive and central memory subsets, regulatory and stem cell-like memory subsets were isolated from just 8 patients and about 8 healthy donors. The investigation overall reported the following: Because small numbers of individuals were included in the HLA sub-analyses, any influence of HLA type on TCRB rearrangement was left unresolved. A moderate but significant shortening of TCRB CDR3 length was observed in type 1 diabetes patients in all four CD4+ subsets. Shorter templates might have been favored by PCR, but patient and control samples were amplified and corrected together, so both groups would have been affected equally by any skew. Fewer insertions and more nucleotide deletions at VDJ recombination sites were observed in patients with type 1 diabetes, implying thymic rearrangement abnormalities. The naive, central memory and regulatory TCRB repertoires appeared to resemble one another more closely among patients than among healthy donors. Because cDNA was sequenced instead of genomic DNA, highly expressing activated cells could be over-represented, though the groups showed no difference in activation or CD3 levels.

All of the isolated RNA was reverse transcribed with the High Capacity cDNA Reverse Transcription Kit, so expressed TCRB transcripts were sequenced. Deep immunoSEQ sequencing was applied to naive, central memory and regulatory T cell samples, giving an average of roughly 3.5 million total reads per sample. Sorted cells were lysed in RLT buffer and RNA was extracted with DNase-treated RNeasy Micro or Mini kits, depending on cell number. Each cell subset was processed separately to prevent cross-contamination, with patient and healthy donor samples processed together. Using the immunoSEQ multiplex PCR, TCRB sequences were amplified from cDNA into 87-bp fragments spanning the CDR3 region. The amplicons were sequenced using the Illumina HiSeq platform. The authors' analysis ran thus. PCR bias was corrected computationally using synthetic template baselines, and reads within Hamming distance 2 were collapsed, with unmergeable singletons discarded. Reads were aligned against IMGT to assign V, D and J genes, CDR3 length and insertions or deletions at six rearrangement sites. Clonotype counts were normalized to sorted cell number within each subset before computing true diversity and Gini coefficients with the tcR R package. The overlap coefficient, calculated on TCRB nucleotide sequences, was used to quantify repertoire sharing. Out-of-frame TCRB sequences from naive cells were analyzed as a proxy for the pre-selection repertoire. TCRdb mirrors the immuneACCESS table, restricted to in-frame sequences. Some clones are absent from its copies; in checked studies, under half trace to an unresolved V gene, and the reason for the others is unknown. That table is the source of V, J and clone size, and D and trimming were worked out from the DNA. This sample gives about 620,000 clones in total; 15% to 18% of them show up just once. Clones ranked in the top ten supply 0.093% of the sample.

Each donor gave one peripheral blood draw, averaging about 100 mL, which was collected into heparinised tubes. A BD FACSAria II was used to sort naive, central memory, regulatory and stem cell-like memory CD4+ T cells with a panel that included CD45RO, CCR7, CD25, CD127, CD95 and CD27. A purity above 98% was achieved for all sorted populations. PBMCs were isolated right away by Lymphoprep density gradient centrifugation and were stained directly, without culture. To minimize batch effects, samples were stained and sorted in pairs, one healthy donor with one patient per experiment. A word on this clone: Its specific antigen is unknown. No per-base quality is available; no much larger clone lies one base away.

Cut back by 2 bases and 4 bases, the V and J ends lie 14 bases apart. CDR1 and CDR2 were assigned from the germline V gene as SGHTA and FQGTGA. The CDR3 runs 16 amino acids, cysteine and phenylalanine included. The kept DNA is CDR3 alone, 48 bases in frame from the first base. The receptor was derived from a man in his late teens or twenties in good health. Sequenced input: naive CD4+ T cells from blood. The cell subset or site label, as the study defines it: true naive CD4+ T cells. Rearrangement joined TRBV7-3 to TRBJ2-2; TRBD2 is a weak D gene call, 6 bases matching. Here the CDR3 is given as CASSLAVAGSTGELFF. The bases read TGTGCCAGCAGCTTAGCGGTGGCGGGAAGCACCGGGGAGCTGTTTTTT. The full variable domain, with segments outside the CDR3 supplied by the reference TRBV7-3 and TRBJ2-2 proteins, appears as GAGVSQTPSNKVTEKGKYVELRCDPISGHTALYWYRQSLGQGPEFLIYFQGTGAADDSGLPNDRFFAVRPEGSVSTLKIQRTERGDSAVYLCASSLAVAGSTGELFFGEGSRLTVL.